Shown below are 25 T cell receptor beta chains from a single sample sequenced in a study of blood T cell repertoires in COVID-19. TCRdb keeps only in-frame clones here, not all; method: immunoSEQ multiplex PCR. The data hold some 200,000 clones, with around nine tenths observed a single time. The sample consisted of peripheral blood. The origin of the receptors is a man younger than 35 with active or convalescent COVID-19.

In this sample, this clone turned up a few times. This rearrangement joins TRBV5-1 to TRBJ1-1, with a possible D match to TRBD1 (5 bases). The CDR3 contains 13 residues. Germline V gene data show CDR1 as SGHRS and CDR2 as YFSETQ. V gave up 4 bases and J gave up 6 bases, with 13 bases separating them. CDR3 nucleotides: TGCGCCAGCAGCCCGTCAAGGGGCGCTGAAGCTTTCTTT. Translated, it gives CASSPSRGAEAFF.

In its sample, this clone was seen a few times. The CDR3 here is CASSQGQGARTEAFF. In DNA form, the CDR3 reads TGCGCCAGCAGCCAGGGACAGGGGGCTCGGACTGAAGCTTTCTTT. The V and J genes are TRBV4-1 and TRBJ1-1; TRBD1 agrees at 12 bases. This CDR3 spans 15 amino acids. The J segment lost 5 bases and the V segment lost 3 bases, leaving 4 bases of the junction unmatched. In germline, CDR1 is MGHRA, CDR2 YSYEKL.

The J gene is TRBJ2-2, the V gene TRBV15, with unresolved D. The CDR3 contains 15 residues. Per germline, CDR1 LNHNV and CDR2 YYDKDF (reference sequence). V shed 0 bases and J shed 5 bases, with 10 bases lying between them. In DNA form, the CDR3 reads TGTGCCACCAGCAGAGATAAGTCCGGTACCGGGGAGCTGTTTTTT. Encoded protein: CATSRDKSGTGELFF.

The chain is built from TRBV27 and TRBJ2-5; 9 nucleotides agree with TRBD2. V trimming: 8 bases; J trimming: 7 bases; junction bases outside the gene matches: 14. This CDR3 contains 15 residues. The V gene's germline CDR1 is MNHEY and CDR2 SMNVEV (reference sequence). The CDR3 is CASPNLLAGHPTQYF. CDR3 in DNA: TGTGCCAGCCCTAACCTACTAGCGGGCCATCCGACCCAGTACTTC.

This sequence joins TRBV10-3 and TRBJ1-1; no clear D gene. CDR1 is ENHRY and CDR2 is SYGVKD in the germline V gene. The CDR3 is 14 amino acids. The ends were cut back, 3 bases at V and 0 bases at J, with 8 bases in the middle. The CDR3 DNA reads TGTGCCATCAGTGAACCAGTCTTGAACACTGAAGCTTTCTTT. It is translated as CAISEPVLNTEAFF.

The chain employs TRBV27 and TRBJ2-7, with 8 bases fitting TRBD2. Per germline, CDR1 MNHEY and CDR2 SMNVEV (reference sequence). The CDR3 contains 15 residues. The V and J ends lost 4 bases and 3 bases, in that order; junction bases with no gene match: 8. The CDR3 nucleotides are TGTGCCAGCAGTTCTACGGGACTAGGGGACTACGAGCAGTACTTC. Residues: CASSSTGLGDYEQYF.

This clone was counted only a few times. The V and J genes are TRBV2 and TRBJ1-4; TRBD1 is a possible D gene (6 bases). Trimming left V 9 bases short and J 6 bases short, with 17 bases between. The germline V gene encodes CDR1 SNHLY and CDR2 FYNNEI. The CDR3 is 14 amino acids. CDR3 amino acids: CASRRDKIYEKLFF. CDR3 DNA sequence: TGTGCCAGTAGACGGGACAAAATATATGAAAAACTGTTTTTT.

Points on this clone: Distinct nucleotide sequences in the sample also encode this CDR3. The V gene is TRBV9, the J gene TRBJ2-5, with D possibly being TRBD1 (6 bases). This CDR3 has 16 amino acids. Germline V gives CDR1 SGDLS, CDR2 YYNGEE. The V gene lost 0 bases and the J gene lost 4 bases, with 16 bases spanning the gap. The CDR3 DNA sequence: TGTGCCAGCAGCGTAGCCACCAGCGTCAGGGGAGAGACCCAGTACTTC. Translating it yields CASSVATSVRGETQYF.

As DNA, the CDR3 is TGTGCCAGCAGTGGGGGAGGTGGCTACACCTTC. Translating gives CASSGGGGYTF. This chain joins TRBV2 and TRBJ1-2, with no clear D. The ends were cut back, 4 bases at V and 7 bases at J, with 7 bases in the middle. Per germline, CDR1 SNHLY and CDR2 FYNNEI. The length of the CDR3 is 11 residues.

This clone was counted a single time. The chain recombines TRBV5-6 with TRBJ2-2; 7 bases align to TRBD1. This CDR3 has 15 residues. Germline values: CDR1 SGHDT, CDR2 YYEEEE. Losses at the gene ends were 4 bases for V and 6 bases for J; bases not matched to a gene: 9. This CDR3 reads CASSKGQLSSGELFF. The CDR3 nucleotides read TGTGCCAGCAGCAAGGGACAGCTATCCTCCGGGGAGCTGTTTTTT.

The chain couples TRBV27 to TRBJ1-5; 10 nucleotides match TRBD1. The V and J ends lost 2 bases and 7 bases, in that order; junction bases with no gene match: 2. Germline loops: CDR1 MNHEY, CDR2 SMNVEV (reference sequence). CDR3 length: 14 residues. CDR3 amino acids: CASSLGTGEQPQHF. DNA of the CDR3: TGTGCCAGCAGTTTAGGGACAGGGGAACAGCCCCAGCATTTT.

The CDR3 reads CASRTGDYQPQHF. The CDR3 bases are TGTGCCAGCAGGACAGGGGATTATCAGCCCCAGCATTTT. This sequence joins TRBV2 and TRBJ1-5, with 8 bases aligning to TRBD1. The CDR3 is made up of 13 amino acids. V lost 6 bases and J lost 5; bases outside the gene matches: 3. The V gene's germline CDR1 is SNHLY and CDR2 FYNNEI.

The CDR3 sequence: CASRDRGPYEQYV. In DNA, the CDR3 is TGTGCCAGCAGAGACAGGGGACCCTACGAGCAGTACGTC. The chain has TRBV28 and TRBJ2-7, with 8 positions matching TRBD1. CDR3 length: 13 amino acids. Germline V gives CDR1 MDHEN, CDR2 SYDVKM. The junction had 3 bases not matched to a gene; V was cut back by 6 bases and J by 2 bases.

The V gene is TRBV19, the J gene TRBJ2-1; weak D call: TRBD2 (6 bases). Looked up from germline, CDR1 is LNHDA and CDR2 is SQIVND (reference sequence). The CDR3 extends over 14 amino acids. V was trimmed by 3 bases and J by 1 base, leaving 7 bases between them. This CDR3 reads CASSIRGSYNEQFF. In nucleotides, the CDR3 is TGTGCCAGTAGTATTCGGGGGTCCTACAATGAGCAGTTCTTC.

The chain is built from TRBV28 and TRBJ1-5; the D gene is possibly TRBD1 (5 bases). In germline, CDR1 is MDHEN, CDR2 SYDVKM. V lost 7 bases, J lost 3 bases, and 16 bases lay in between. The CDR3 is 15 residues long. CDR3 coding DNA: TGTGCCAGCACCCCCTCCGGCAGGGACAATCAGCCCCAGCATTTT. Its protein product is CASTPSGRDNQPQHF.

Regarding this clone: It is likely a read error, because the conserved phenylalanine at the end of the CDR3 is missing. The DNA is left out, because the CDR3 cannot be placed on it with certainty; the CDR3 is given as TCRdb lists it. The rearrangement joins TRBV7-2 to TRBJ2-3; the table assigns TRBD2, which was not confirmed against the DNA. Including both end residues, the CDR3 is 13 amino acids long. Germline lookup yields CDR1 SGHTA and CDR2 FQGNSA. The CDR3 spells CASSLETGGVLKP.

This chain connects TRBV11-2 to TRBJ2-5; 8 positions match TRBD2. Looked up from germline, CDR1 is SGHAT and CDR2 is FQNNGV. J gave up 6 bases and V 1 base, and 13 bases lay outside the gene matches. The CDR3 is made up of 17 amino acids. The CDR3: CASSLGARGGRGKTQYF. The DNA of the CDR3 is TGTGCCAGCAGCTTAGGAGCGCGCGGGGGGAGAGGAAAGACCCAGTACTTC.

The gene calls are TRBV7-2 and TRBJ2-4; 7 nucleotides line up with TRBD2. V shed 5 bases, J shed 1 base, and the junction held 5 bases outside the gene matches. Germline V gene sequence: CDR1 SGHTA, CDR2 FQGNSA. The CDR3 runs 15 residues. The CDR3 is CASSVSGLAKNIQYF. CDR3 DNA sequence: TGTGCCAGCAGCGTTAGCGGGCTCGCCAAAAACATTCAGTACTTC.

The V gene is TRBV18, the J gene TRBJ2-5; D is unclear. Germline CDR1 reads KGHSH; CDR2 reads LQKENI. Trimming took 3 bases from V and 4 from J, leaving 9 bases between them. The CDR3 is 13 residues long. The CDR3 spells CASSPQVVETQYF. CDR3 DNA sequence: TGTGCCAGCTCACCTCAGGTTGTAGAGACCCAGTACTTC.

The chain couples TRBV6-5 to TRBJ1-6; D not resolved. Germline V gene sequence: CDR1 MNHEY, CDR2 SVGAGI. The CDR3 totals 14 residues. The V end was cut by 7 bases, the J end by 5 bases, with 12 bases between. CDR3 protein: CASMPGGNNSPLHF. The DNA of the CDR3 is TGTGCCAGCATGCCGGGAGGCAATAATTCACCCCTCCACTTT.

The V call is TRBV19, the J call TRBJ2-2; TRBD2 matches 8 bases. V shed 1 base and J 6 bases; nucleotides not matched to a gene: 13. CDR1 and CDR2 from the germline V gene are LNHDA and SQIVND (reference sequence). The CDR3 sequence is 18 residues long. CDR3 amino acids: CASSIGAAGRGGAGELFF. For the CDR3, the DNA is TGTGCCAGTAGTATAGGAGCAGCGGGCCGGGGGGGAGCCGGGGAGCTGTTTTTT.

The chain is built from TRBV30 and TRBJ2-5; D ambiguous. V was cut by 0 bases and J by 4 bases, with 6 bases left in between. CDR1 and CDR2 from the germline V gene are GTSNPN and SVGIG (reference sequence). The CDR3 consists of 12 residues. The CDR3 reads CAWSVAVETQYF. DNA of the CDR3: TGTGCCTGGAGTGTAGCTGTAGAGACCCAGTACTTC.

The gene calls are TRBV9 and TRBJ1-6, with no clear D. This CDR3 is built from 14 residues. The V and J ends lost 4 bases and 7 bases respectively, with 12 bases between them. CDR1 and CDR2 (germline): SGDLS, YYNGEE. The chain's CDR3 is CASSPQAGNSPLHF. Written as DNA, the CDR3 is TGTGCCAGCAGCCCCCAGGCGGGGAATTCACCCCTCCACTTT.

This clone appeared a few times. This rearrangement joins TRBV2 to TRBJ2-2; perhaps TRBD1 as D (6 bases). Germline CDR1 SNHLY, CDR2 FYNNEI. V lost 8 bases and J 7 bases, leaving 20 bases between the germline ends. The CDR3 runs to 15 residues. The CDR3 bases are TGTGCCAGCCGTCTCTCTGGCAGGGGTTTCGGGGAGCTGTTTTTT. It translates to CASRLSGRGFGELFF.

The chain carries TRBV7-8 and TRBJ1-5, with D possibly being TRBD1 (6 bases). This CDR3 is built from 17 residues. Trimming pared 2 bases from V and 2 bases from J, leaving 16 bases between. Germline CDR1 SGHVS, CDR2 FQNEAQ. The CDR3 sequence is CASSLLGGTGGNQPQHF. The CDR3 nucleotides read TGTGCCAGCAGCTTATTAGGGGGAACAGGTGGCAATCAGCCCCAGCATTTT.